Shown below are 9 T cell receptor beta chains from a single sample sequenced in a study of regulatory T cells in long-lasting Graves disease. The time point is: newly diagnosed GD, antithyroid drugs for less than 3 months. PBMC-extracted RNA yielded the TCR library. To make TCR beta libraries, researchers used iRepertoire HTBI primers and Arm-PCR of CDR3 regions. TCRdb re-called the multiplex PCR reads through MiXCR, storing one row per CDR3 protein. Of roughly 610,000 distinct CDR3 sequences listed, around 15% are singletons. These data are also associated with another study on T cells in Graves' hyperthyroidism and ophthalmopathy.

The sequences come from peripheral blood mononuclear cells (PBMCs), collected at new diagnosis, from a patient treated with antithyroid drugs. These receptors originate from a man aged 18 to 30 with Graves disease.

The chain combines TRBV3-1 with TRBJ2-7, with 9 bases that match TRBD2. Germline CDR1 is LGHDT and CDR2 is YNNKEL (reference sequence). Trimming cost V 0 bases and J 7 bases; bases outside gene matches: 7. The CDR3 is made up of 15 amino acids. In DNA form, the CDR3 reads TGTGCCAGCAGCCAAGATCGAAGCGGGAGGCCTGAGCAGTACTTC. Protein sequence: CASSQDRSGRPEQYF.

The table lists this clonotype with many counts. V usage is TRBV9 and J usage is TRBJ2-5, with no clear D. Germline lookup yields CDR1 SGDLS and CDR2 YYNGEE. This CDR3 is built from 13 residues. V was cut by 3 bases and J by 4 bases, with 10 bases left in between. CDR3 region: CASSGHVGETQYF. DNA of the CDR3: TGTGCCAGCAGCGGCCATGTGGGAGAGACCCAGTACTTC.

This chain joins TRBV12-3 or TRBV12-4 and TRBJ2-1, with 8 bases lining up with TRBD1. The V gene end was trimmed by 2 bases and the J gene end by 9 bases; junction bases not matched to a gene: 12. This CDR3 is built from 16 residues. CDR3 sequence: CASSLSLGQGDPEQFF. DNA for the CDR3: TGTGCCAGCAGTTTATCCTTAGGACAGGGAGATCCTGAGCAGTTCTTC.

Concerning this clonotype: A far larger clone is only one base removed, so a read error is likely. The chain is built from TRBV6-2 or TRBV6-3 and TRBJ2-1, with TRBD1 as a possible D gene (6 bases). V lost 5 bases and J 10 bases, leaving 24 bases between the germline ends. Germline-derived CDR1 and CDR2 are MNHEY and SVGEGT. CDR3 length: 16 residues. The CDR3 nucleotides read TGTGCCAGCAGTGGACAGTTGGAAACGATTTACTACGAGCAGTTCTTC. Residues: CASSGQLETIYYEQFF.

The chain uses TRBV9 and TRBJ2-2; TRBD2 aligns across 9 bases. The V segment lost 4 bases and the J segment 10 bases; nucleotides outside the gene matches: 5. The CDR3 sequence is 13 residues long. Germline V lookup: CDR1 SGDLS, CDR2 YYNGEE. In DNA, the CDR3 is TGTGCCAGCAGCTTGACTAGCGGAAAGGAGCTGTTTTTT. Translation gives CASSLTSGKELFF.

The rearrangement joins TRBV7-9 to TRBJ1-2; possibly TRBD1 for D (5 bases). The CDR3 loop spans 14 amino acids. Germline CDR1 and CDR2: SEHNR and FQNEAQ (reference sequence). The ends were cut back, 0 bases at V and 4 bases at J, with 9 bases in the middle. This chain's CDR3 is CASSLAPGRYGYTF. The CDR3, as DNA: TGTGCCAGCAGCTTAGCCCCGGGGCGCTATGGCTACACCTTC.

J is TRBJ1-4 and V is TRBV7-8; 7 bases align to TRBD1. V was pared by 5 bases and J by 2 bases, with 5 bases of the junction left unmatched. This CDR3 is 15 amino acids long. Per the germline V gene, CDR1 is SGHVS and CDR2 is FQNEAQ. Here the CDR3 DNA reads TGTGCCAGCAGCGTCCACAGGGGCACTAATGAAAAACTGTTTTTT. Its protein product is CASSVHRGTNEKLFF.

The V gene is TRBV29-1, the J gene TRBJ2-7, with 8 bases that match TRBD2. The CDR3 contains 16 residues. Germline-derived CDR1 and CDR2 are SQVTM and ANQGSEA. The J segment lost 0 bases and the V segment lost 2 bases, leaving 9 bases of the junction unmatched. The CDR3 bases are TGCAGCGTTGAAACCATGGAGAGCGGGAGCTCCTACGAGCAGTACTTC. Its protein is CSVETMESGSSYEQYF.

A few counts support this clonotype. The chain recombines TRBV11-2 with TRBJ1-1; D gene ambiguous. The CDR3 extends over 15 amino acids. Trimming shortened V by 3 bases and J by 1 base, and 12 bases separated the two germline ends. Germline CDR1 reads SGHAT; CDR2 reads FQNNGV. CDR3 in amino acids: CASSLRRHPNTEAFF. As DNA, the CDR3 is TGTGCCAGCAGCTTGAGGAGACACCCGAACACTGAAGCTTTCTTT.